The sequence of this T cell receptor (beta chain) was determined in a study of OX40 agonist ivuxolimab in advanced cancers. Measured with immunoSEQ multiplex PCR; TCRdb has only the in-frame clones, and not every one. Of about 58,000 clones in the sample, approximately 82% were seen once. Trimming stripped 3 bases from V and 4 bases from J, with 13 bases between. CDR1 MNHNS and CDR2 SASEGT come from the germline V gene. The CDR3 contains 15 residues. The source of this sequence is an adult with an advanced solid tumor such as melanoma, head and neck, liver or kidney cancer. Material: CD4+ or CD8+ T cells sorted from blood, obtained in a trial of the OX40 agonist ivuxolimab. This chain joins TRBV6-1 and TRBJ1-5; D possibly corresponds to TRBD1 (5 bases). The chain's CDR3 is CASSEVRVGNQPQHF. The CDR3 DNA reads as TGTGCCAGCAGTGAGGTCAGGGTGGGGAATCAGCCCCAGCATTTT.